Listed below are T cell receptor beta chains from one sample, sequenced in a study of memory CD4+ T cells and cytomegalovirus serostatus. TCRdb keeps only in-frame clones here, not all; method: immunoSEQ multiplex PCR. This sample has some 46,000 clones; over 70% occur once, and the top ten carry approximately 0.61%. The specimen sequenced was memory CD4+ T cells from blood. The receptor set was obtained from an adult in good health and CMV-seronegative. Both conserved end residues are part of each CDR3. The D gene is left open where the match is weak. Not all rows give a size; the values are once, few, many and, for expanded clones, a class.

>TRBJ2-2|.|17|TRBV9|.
TGTGCCAGCAGCGGAGGCCCCGGGGGACGGTCCGGCGGGGAGCTGTTTTTT
CASSGGPGGRSGGELFF
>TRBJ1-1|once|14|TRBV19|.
TGTGCCAGTACGAGGGACCCCGCCAGCCCTGAAGCTTTCTTT
CASTRDPASPEAFF
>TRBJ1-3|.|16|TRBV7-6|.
TGTGCCAGCAGCTTAGTCGGGGGCGAGTCTGGAAACACCATATATTTT
CASSLVGGESGNTIYF
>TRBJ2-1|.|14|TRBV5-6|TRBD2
TGTGCCAGCCACACTAGCGGGGGGCTCCCCGTTCAATTCTTC
CASHTSGGLPVQFF
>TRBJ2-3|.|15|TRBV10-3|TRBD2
TGTGCCATCAGTGAGTCGATAGGGAGGGCAGATACGCAGTATTTT
CAISESIGRADTQYF
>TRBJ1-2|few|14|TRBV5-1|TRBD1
TGCGCCAGCAGCGTCACAGGGGTTATAGATGGCTACACCTTC
CASSVTGVIDGYTF
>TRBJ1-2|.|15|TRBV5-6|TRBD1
TGTGCCAGCAGCTTAGGGCCGGGACAGAACTATGGCTACACCTTC
CASSLGPGQNYGYTF
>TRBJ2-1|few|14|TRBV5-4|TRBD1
TGTGCCAGCAGCAGGGACAGGGTTTACAATGAGCAGTTCTTC
CASSRDRVYNEQFF
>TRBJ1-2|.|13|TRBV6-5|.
TGTGCCAGCAGTTACCGCGCTAACTATGGCTACACCTTC
CASSYRANYGYTF
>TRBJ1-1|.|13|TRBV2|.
TGTGCCAGCAGGGGAGGGGAGGACACTGAAGCTTTCTTT
CASRGGEDTEAFF
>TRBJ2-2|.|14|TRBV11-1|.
TGTGCCAGCAGCTTAGATGAGGTACCCGGGGAGCTGTTTTTT
CASSLDEVPGELFF
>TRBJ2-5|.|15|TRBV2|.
TGTGCCTGGGGACAGCAAAGTTTGGAGGGAGAGACCCAGTACTTC
CAWGQQSLEGETQYF
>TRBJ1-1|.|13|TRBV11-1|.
TGTGCCAGCAGCTTACGGGGCGGCACTGAAGCTTTCTTT
CASSLRGGTEAFF
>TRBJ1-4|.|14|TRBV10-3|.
TGTGCCATCAGTACATCAGGGTCGGATGAAAAACTGTTTTTT
CAISTSGSDEKLFF
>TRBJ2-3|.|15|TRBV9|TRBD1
TGTGCCAGCAGCGTAGGGACAGGGAGGTCAGATACGCAGTATTTT
CASSVGTGRSDTQYF
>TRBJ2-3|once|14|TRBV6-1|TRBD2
TGTGCCAGCAGCCGGCTAGCGGGCACAGATACGCAGTATTTT
CASSRLAGTDTQYF
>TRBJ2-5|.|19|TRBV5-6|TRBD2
TGTGCCAGCAGCTTGAGATTGGGCCCGCCTAGCGGACCCCAAGAGACCCAGTACTTC
CASSLRLGPPSGPQETQYF
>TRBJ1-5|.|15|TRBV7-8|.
TGTGCCAGCAGCCTCGACAGATCGGAGAATCAGCCCCAGCATTTT
CASSLDRSENQPQHF
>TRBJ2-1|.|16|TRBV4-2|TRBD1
TGTGCCAGCAGCCCGACCGGGACAGGGTTCCCTAGGGAGCAGTTCTTC
CASSPTGTGFPREQFF
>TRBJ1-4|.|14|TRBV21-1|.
TGTGCCAGCAGCACGGGACAGGGCTCTGAAAAACTGTTTTTT
CASSTGQGSEKLFF
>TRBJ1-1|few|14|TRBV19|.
TGTGCCAGTAGTTTTGCAGTCCGGAACACTGAAGCTTTCTTT
CASSFAVRNTEAFF
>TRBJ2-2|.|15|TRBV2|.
TGTGCCAGCAGCCCCACCTGGGGGGGCTCCGGGGAGCTGTTTTTT
CASSPTWGGSGELFF
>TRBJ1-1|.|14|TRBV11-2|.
TGTGCCAGCAGCTGGGGGTTTATTAACACTGAAGCTTTCTTT
CASSWGFINTEAFF
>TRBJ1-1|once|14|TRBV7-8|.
TGTGCCAGCAGCCGGGACATCGGGAACACTGAAGCTTTCTTT
CASSRDIGNTEAFF
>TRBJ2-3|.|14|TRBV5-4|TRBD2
TGTGCCAGCAGCCGCGGGGGGGCCACAGATACGCAGTATTTT
CASSRGGATDTQYF
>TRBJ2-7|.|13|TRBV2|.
TGTGCCACTTCTCAGGGAAGGGCGTACGAGCAGTACTTC
CATSQGRAYEQYF
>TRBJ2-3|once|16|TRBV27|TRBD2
TGTGCCAGTTCCGCTTGGTGGGAGGGAAGCACAGATACGCAGTATTTT
CASSAWWEGSTDTQYF
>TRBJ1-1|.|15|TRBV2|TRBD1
TGTGCCAGCAGTCCTCGGACAGGTGAGAACACTGAAGCTTTCTTT
CASSPRTGENTEAFF
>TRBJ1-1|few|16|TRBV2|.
TGTGCCAGCAAAAGTGTTAGGGGGATTGGGAACACTGAAGCTTTCTTT
CASKSVRGIGNTEAFF
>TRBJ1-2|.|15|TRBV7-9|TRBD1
TGTGCCAGCAGCTTAGCCGAAGGGGGCATCTATGGCTACACCTTC
CASSLAEGGIYGYTF
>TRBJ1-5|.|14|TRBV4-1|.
TGCGCCAGCAGCCAAGATTCTGGCCTAGAGCCCCAGCATTTT
CASSQDSGLEPQHF
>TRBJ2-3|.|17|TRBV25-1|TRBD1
TGTGCCAGCAGGGGCCTGGTCGTCAGGGGGCAAGCAGATACGCAGTATTTT
CASRGLVVRGQADTQYF
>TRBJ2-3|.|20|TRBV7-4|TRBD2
TGTGCCAGCAGCTTAGAGGATACTAGCGGGGGGGCAGGTGGCACAGATACGCAGTATTTT
CASSLEDTSGGAGGTDTQYF
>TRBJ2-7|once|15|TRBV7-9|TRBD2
TGTGCCAGCAGCCTCGCGGGGGGTGCTACCTACGAGCAGTACTTC
CASSLAGGATYEQYF
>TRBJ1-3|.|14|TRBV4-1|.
TGCGCCAGCAGCCAAGTCGAGACTGGAAACACCATATATTTT
CASSQVETGNTIYF